The clone carrying this TCR beta chain was observed a handful of times. Its antigen remains unidentified. Germline-derived CDR1 and CDR2 are SEHNR and FQNEAQ (reference sequence). CDR3 length: 12 residues. The V end was cut by 11 bases, the J end by 2 bases, with 12 bases between. This sample is part of a study of T-cell memory formation after mild COVID-19. Background on the study: For the most part, TCR clusters were specific to one donor.

Study outcomes and limitations: Pre-infection memory held some responding clones, suggesting pre-existing cross-reactive T cells responded. CD8+ contracting clones occupied EMRA, while CD4+ ones occupied mainly CM and EM.

It was 5'RACE with constant-segment primers that produced the TCR alpha and TCR beta cDNA libraries, which carried sample barcodes and UMIs. Using its own MiXCR run on the 5' RACE reads, TCRdb lists one record per CDR3 protein. The repertoire has fewer than 300,000 distinct CDR3 sequences, 15% to 20% of them found once; the top ten carry more than 20%. The specimen was PBMCs or a T cell subset sorted from them (not recorded which). The chain uses TRBV7-9 and TRBJ1-1, with TRBD1 as a possible D gene (5 bases). This TCR derives from a man between 18 and 29 years old who had mild COVID-19 (a few samples of this study predate the infection). Cell type and time point are not known. The CDR3 nucleotides read TGTGCCCTAGGTGGGGGAAACACTGAAGCTTTCTTT. This codes for CALGGGNTEAFF.